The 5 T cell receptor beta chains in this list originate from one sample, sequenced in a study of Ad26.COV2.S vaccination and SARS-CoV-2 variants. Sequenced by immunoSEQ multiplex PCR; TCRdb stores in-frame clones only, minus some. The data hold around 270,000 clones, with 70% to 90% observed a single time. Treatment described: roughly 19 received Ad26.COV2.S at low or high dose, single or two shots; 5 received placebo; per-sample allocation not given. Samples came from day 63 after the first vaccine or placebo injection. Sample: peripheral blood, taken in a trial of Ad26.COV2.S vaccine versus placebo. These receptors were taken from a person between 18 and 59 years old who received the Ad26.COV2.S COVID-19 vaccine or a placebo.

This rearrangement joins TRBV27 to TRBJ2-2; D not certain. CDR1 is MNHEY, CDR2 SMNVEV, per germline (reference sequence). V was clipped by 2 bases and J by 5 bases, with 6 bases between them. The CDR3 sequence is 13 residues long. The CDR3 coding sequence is TGTGCCAGCAGTTTAATATGGACCGGGGAGCTGTTTTTT. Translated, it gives CASSLIWTGELFF.

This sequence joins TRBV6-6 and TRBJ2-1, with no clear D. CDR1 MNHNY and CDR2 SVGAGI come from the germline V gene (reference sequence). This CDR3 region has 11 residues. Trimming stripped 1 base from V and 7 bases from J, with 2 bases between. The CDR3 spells CASSYFNEQFF. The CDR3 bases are TGTGCCAGCAGTTACTTTAATGAGCAGTTCTTC.

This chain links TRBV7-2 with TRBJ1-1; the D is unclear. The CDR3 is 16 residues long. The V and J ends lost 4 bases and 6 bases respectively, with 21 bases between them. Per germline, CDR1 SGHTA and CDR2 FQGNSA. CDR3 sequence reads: CASSSMRQGLVAEAFF. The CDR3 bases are TGTGCCAGCAGCTCAATGAGACAAGGGTTGGTCGCTGAAGCTTTCTTT.

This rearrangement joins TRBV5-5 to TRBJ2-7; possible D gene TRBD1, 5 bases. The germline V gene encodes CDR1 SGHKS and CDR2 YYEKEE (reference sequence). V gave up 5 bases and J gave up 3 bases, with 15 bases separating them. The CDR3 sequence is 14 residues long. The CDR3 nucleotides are TGTGCCAGCAGTCCTGTCGACAGAGACTACGAGCAGTACTTC. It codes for CASSPVDRDYEQYF.

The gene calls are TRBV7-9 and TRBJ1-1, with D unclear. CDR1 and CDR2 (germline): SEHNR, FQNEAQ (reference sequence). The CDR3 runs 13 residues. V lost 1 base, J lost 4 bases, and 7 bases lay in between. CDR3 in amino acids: CASSLDWGTEAFF. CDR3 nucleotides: TGTGCCAGCAGCTTAGACTGGGGCACTGAAGCTTTCTTT.